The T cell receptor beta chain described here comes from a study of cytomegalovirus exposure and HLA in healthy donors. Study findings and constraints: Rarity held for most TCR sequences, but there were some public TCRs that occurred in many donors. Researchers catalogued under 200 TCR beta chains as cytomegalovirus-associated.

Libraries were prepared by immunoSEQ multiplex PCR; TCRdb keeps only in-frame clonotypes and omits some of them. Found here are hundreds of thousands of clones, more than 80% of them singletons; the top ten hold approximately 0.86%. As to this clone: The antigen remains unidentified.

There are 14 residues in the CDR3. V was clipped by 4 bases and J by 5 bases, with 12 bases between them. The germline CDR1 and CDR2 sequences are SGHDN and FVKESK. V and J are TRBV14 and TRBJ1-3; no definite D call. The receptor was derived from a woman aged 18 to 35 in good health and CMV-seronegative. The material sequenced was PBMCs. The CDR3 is CASSPSGRRNTIYF. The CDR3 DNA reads TGTGCCAGCAGCCCCAGCGGGCGTCGAAACACCATATATTTT. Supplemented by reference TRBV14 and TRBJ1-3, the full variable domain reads EAGVTQFPSHSVIEKGQTVTLRCDPISGHDNLYWYRRVMGKEIKFLLHFVKESKQDESGMPNNRFLAERTGGTYSTLKVQPAELEDSGVYFCASSPSGRRNTIYFGEGSWLTVV.